These 11 T cell receptor beta chains were sequenced from one sample in a study of shared clonotypes between healthy human individuals. Produced via immunoSEQ multiplex PCR; TCRdb's table is partial and in-frame only. This sample carries 2 million to 2.5 million clones, approximately 93% of them seen once, and the ten largest clones take 0.35% to 0.45%. Sequenced material: naive CD4+ T cells from PBMCs. Subset described: CD45RA+ positively selected. These receptors were collected from a man aged 18 to 30 in good health. Some clones in this sample may be carry-over from other donors' samples.

This clone showed up just once. In nucleotides, the CDR3 is TGTGCCAGCAGTTGGAGATGGGCGGCCGAGCAGTACTTC. It specifies CASSWRWAAEQYF. J is TRBJ2-7 and V is TRBV27; D is undetermined. The V end lost 4 bases, the J end lost 6 bases, and 13 bases lay between the germline ends. The CDR3 covers 13 residues. Germline loops: CDR1 MNHEY, CDR2 SMNVEV (reference sequence).

This clone has only one observation. The chain employs TRBV5-1 and TRBJ1-1; D remains unclear. This CDR3 has 13 residues. Germline CDR1 SGHRS, CDR2 YFSETQ. V lost 3 bases, J lost 3 bases, and 9 bases lay in between. DNA of the CDR3: TGCGCCAGCAGCTCCAGTGCCCACACTGAAGCTTTCTTT. It is translated as CASSSSAHTEAFF.

The chain is built from TRBV18 and TRBJ2-3; D ambiguous. The germline CDR1 and CDR2 sequences are KGHSH and LQKENI. Between the trimmed V and J ends, which lost 3 bases and 6 bases, there was a span of 13 bases. The CDR3 covers 14 residues. In DNA form, the CDR3 reads TGTGCCAGCTCACCCCCGGACCCGCGGGATACGCAGTATTTT. This gives the protein CASSPPDPRDTQYF.

This sequence joins TRBV19 and TRBJ1-4; D possibly corresponds to TRBD1 (5 bases). The CDR3 consists of 19 residues. V lost 5 bases and J 0 bases, leaving 22 bases between the germline ends. From germline, CDR1 is LNHDA and CDR2 SQIVND (reference sequence). The CDR3 spells CASSASLPGRPATNEKLFF. The CDR3 region has the DNA TGTGCCAGTAGTGCTTCCCTCCCAGGGAGACCTGCAACTAATGAAAAACTGTTTTTT.

V and J are TRBV5-5 and TRBJ2-7, with 9 bases matching TRBD1. This CDR3 region has 15 residues. Trimming removed 4 bases from V and 0 bases from J; junction bases left unmatched: 5. CDR1 is SGHKS and CDR2 is YYEKEE in the germline V gene (reference sequence). The DNA of the CDR3 is TGTGCCAGCAGCACCGGGACAGGGAGCTCCTACGAGCAGTACTTC. Encoded protein: CASSTGTGSSYEQYF.

This clone is a singleton in its sample. The genes are TRBV28 and TRBJ2-5, with 9 bases matching TRBD2. Germline V gene lookup returns CDR1 MDHEN and CDR2 SYDVKM. The CDR3 is made up of 14 amino acids. The V and J ends lost 7 bases and 5 bases, in that order; junction bases with no gene match: 8. As DNA, the CDR3 is TGTGCCAGCACCACTAGCGGGCGGCGGGAGACCCAGTACTTC. As protein: CASTTSGRRETQYF. Supplemented by reference TRBV28 and TRBJ2-5, the full variable domain reads DVKVTQSSRYLVKRTGEKVFLECVQDMDHENMFWYRQDPGLGLRLIYFSYDVKMKEKGDIPEGYSVSREKKERFSLILESASTNQTSMYLCASTTSGRRETQYFGPGTRLLVL.

This sequence joins TRBV6-1 and TRBJ2-1; 14 bases map to TRBD2. Trimming at V came to 0 bases and at J to 11 bases, leaving 3 bases not matched to a gene. Germline CDR1 MNHNS, CDR2 SASEGT. There are 15 residues in the CDR3. CDR3 residues: CASSEAGLAGAQQFF. The CDR3 nucleotides read TGTGCCAGCAGTGAAGCGGGACTAGCGGGGGCCCAGCAGTTCTTC.

Here the CDR3 DNA reads TGCGGGTGTGGACCCTATGGCTACACCTTC. Its protein product is CGCGPYGYTF. The chain joins TRBV1 to TRBJ1-2. TRBV1 is reported as a pseudogene. This CDR3 has 10 residues.

The rearrangement uses TRBV5-1 and TRBJ1-2, with unresolved D. Trimming pared 0 bases from V and 6 bases from J, leaving 12 bases between. The CDR3 loop spans 14 amino acids. Germline V gene data show CDR1 as SGHRS and CDR2 as YFSETQ. The chain's CDR3 is CASSLASNSNGYTF. Here the CDR3 DNA reads TGCGCCAGCAGCTTGGCGAGTAATAGTAATGGCTACACCTTC.

The chain recombines TRBV4-1 with TRBJ2-7; D gene uncertain. CDR1 MGHRA and CDR2 YSYEKL come from the germline V gene. There are 19 residues in the CDR3. The germline V and J ends were trimmed by 0 bases and 0 bases, with 21 bases remaining between them. The CDR3 nucleotides are TGCGCCAGCAGCCAAGATAGGAAGCGACCCGGATTCGGCTCCTACGAGCAGTACTTC. This encodes CASSQDRKRPGFGSYEQYF.

Here the CDR3 DNA reads TGCAGCGTTGACAGGGCCGGCACTGAAGCTTTCTTT. It specifies CSVDRAGTEAFF. The V call is TRBV29-1, the J call TRBJ1-1; D perhaps matches TRBD1 (5 bases). CDR1 and CDR2 from the germline V gene are SQVTM and ANQGSEA. The CDR3 runs to 12 residues. The V end lost 3 bases, the J end lost 4 bases, and 9 bases lay between the germline ends.